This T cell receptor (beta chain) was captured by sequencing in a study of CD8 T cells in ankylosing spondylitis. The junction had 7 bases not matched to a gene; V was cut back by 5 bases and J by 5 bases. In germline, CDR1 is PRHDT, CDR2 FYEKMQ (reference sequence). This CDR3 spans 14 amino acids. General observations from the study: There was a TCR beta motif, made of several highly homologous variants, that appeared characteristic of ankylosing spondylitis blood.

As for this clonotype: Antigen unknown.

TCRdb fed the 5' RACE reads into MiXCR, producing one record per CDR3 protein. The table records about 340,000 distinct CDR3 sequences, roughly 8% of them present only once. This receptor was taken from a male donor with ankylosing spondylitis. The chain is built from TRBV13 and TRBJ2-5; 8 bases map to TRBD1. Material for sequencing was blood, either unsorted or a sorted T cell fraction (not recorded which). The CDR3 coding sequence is TGTGCCAGCAGCCCCCGGACAGGGTGGGAGACCCAGTACTTC. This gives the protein CASSPRTGWETQYF.